This passage covers 22 T cell receptor beta chains from one sample sequenced in a study of metastatic and nonmetastatic thyroid tumors. TCRdb re-called the PCR reads via MiXCR. This table has 34,000 or so clones, less than 40% appearing once. No treatment had been given to any patient before thyroid surgery. The specimen sequenced was tumor tissue. These receptors came from a female donor with papillary thyroid cancer or a benign thyroid nodule (not recorded which). Some clones in this sample may be carry-over from other donors' samples.

The chain uses TRBV4-1 and TRBJ1-4; D remains unclear. This CDR3 spans 15 amino acids. The germline gives CDR1 MGHRA, CDR2 YSYEKL. The V gene lost 0 bases and the J gene lost 0 bases, with 5 bases spanning the gap. The CDR3 nucleotides are TGCGCCAGCAGCCAAGATTCACCAACTAATGAAAAACTGTTTTTT. Its protein is CASSQDSPTNEKLFF.

This clone was seen a handful of times. The V gene is TRBV6-1, the J gene TRBJ1-2; D is undetermined. V dropped 8 bases and J dropped 8 bases, with 18 bases sitting between them. Germline loops: CDR1 MNHNS, CDR2 SASEGT. The CDR3 sequence is 13 residues long. The CDR3 DNA reads as TGTGCCAGCGGTGGAAGGGCGGAACTGGGCTACACCTTC. It translates to CASGGRAELGYTF.

This clone showed up just a few times. V gene TRBV6-1 combines with J gene TRBJ1-6; D is unresolved. Looked up from germline, CDR1 is MNHNS and CDR2 is SASEGT. With 3 bases removed from V and 4 bases from J, the gap between germline ends came to 4 bases. The CDR3 is made up of 13 amino acids. The CDR3 spells CASSDRYNSPLHF. CDR3 nucleotide sequence: TGTGCCAGCAGTGACAGGTATAATTCACCCCTCCACTTT.

The gene calls are TRBV7-2 and TRBJ2-1; D is perhaps TRBD1 or TRBD2 (5 bases each). This CDR3 has 13 amino acids. The germline V gene encodes CDR1 SGHTA and CDR2 FQGNSA. With 1 base removed from V and 6 bases from J, the gap between germline ends came to 7 bases. The CDR3 coding sequence is TGTGCCAGCAGCTTAGTTGGGACCAATGAGCAGTTCTTC. As protein: CASSLVGTNEQFF.

The chain employs TRBV28 and TRBJ2-7, with D perhaps matching TRBD2 (5 bases). The germline CDR1 and CDR2 sequences are MDHEN and SYDVKM. CDR3 size: 14 residues. Trimming stripped 3 bases from V and 6 bases from J, with 15 bases between. CDR3 amino acids: CASSFVGGSGEQYF. The DNA for the CDR3 is TGTGCCAGCAGTTTCGTCGGAGGATCGGGCGAGCAGTACTTC.

In this sample, this clone turned up a few times. The rearrangement links TRBV5-1 to TRBJ1-2, with D perhaps matching TRBD1 (6 bases). Germline V gene sequence: CDR1 SGHRS, CDR2 YFSETQ. The CDR3 has 16 amino acids. The V gene lost 0 bases and the J gene lost 6 bases, with 18 bases spanning the gap. CDR3 sequence (DNA): TGCGCCAGCAGCTTGGCCGTAGGACAGCCTTCGAATGGCTACACCTTC. Its protein product is CASSLAVGQPSNGYTF.

In the case of this clone: One junction end does not reproduce the germline sequence, and a read error may be involved. The chain carries TRBV6-1 and TRBJ2-3; 9 nucleotides match TRBD1. The CDR3 loop spans 15 amino acids. The germline V gene has CDR1 MNHNS and CDR2 SASEGT. In DNA form, the CDR3 reads TGTGCCAGTAGTGAAGTGACAGGGGGGACAGATACGCAGTATTTT. Translated: CASSEVTGGTDTQYF.

J is TRBJ2-1 and V is TRBV11-2; 8 bases are a match to TRBD1. Trimming at V came to 6 bases and at J to 1 base, leaving 5 bases not matched to a gene. The CDR3 contains 15 residues. Germline V gene sequence: CDR1 SGHAT, CDR2 FQNNGV. In nucleotides, the CDR3 is TGTGCCAGCAGTACCGACAGGGGATCCTACAATGAGCAGTTCTTC. It encodes CASSTDRGSYNEQFF.

The chain employs TRBV5-1 and TRBJ2-7; possibly TRBD2 for D (7 bases). The CDR3 runs 13 residues. Germline CDR1 is SGHRS and CDR2 is YFSETQ. The V end was cut by 4 bases, the J end by 7 bases, with 15 bases between. The DNA of the CDR3 is TGCGCCAGCAGCCCTCGGGGGGCGTGGGAGCAGTACTTC. It encodes CASSPRGAWEQYF.

This clone was seen a handful of times. The rearrangement joins TRBV20-1 to TRBJ1-5, with no clear D. Trimming cost V 3 bases and J 3 bases, with 9 bases left between them. The CDR3 covers 13 residues. The germline gives CDR1 DFQATT, CDR2 SNEGSKA (reference sequence). The CDR3 DNA reads TGCAGTGCTAGCGAGTGGGCCAATCAGCCCCAGCATTTT. Protein sequence: CSASEWANQPQHF.

This clone turned up a few times. The rearrangement uses TRBV5-1 and TRBJ1-2; D not certain. The germline CDR1 and CDR2 sequences are SGHRS and YFSETQ. The CDR3 covers 14 residues. V was shortened by 7 bases and J by 8 bases, with 21 bases between the two germline ends. CDR3 sequence (DNA): TGCGCCAGCTCGATGGGGAGTCGGGGTGTCGGCTACACCTTC. This gives the protein CASSMGSRGVGYTF.

This clone occurred a few times. This rearrangement joins TRBV6-2 or TRBV6-3 to TRBJ2-1, with 10 bases matching TRBD2. The CDR3 has 14 amino acids. V was clipped by 6 bases and J by 8 bases; unmatched bases: 7. The germline V gene has CDR1 MNHEY and CDR2 SVGEGT. The CDR3 region has the DNA TGTGCCAGCAGAACAGCGGGAGGGCCGCATGAGCAGTTCTTC. It codes for CASRTAGGPHEQFF.

This clone has just a few counts. The genes are TRBV12-3 or TRBV12-4 and TRBJ2-5, with D perhaps matching TRBD2 (6 bases). This CDR3 comprises 15 residues. V lost 4 bases and J 3 bases, leaving 15 bases between the germline ends. The CDR3 DNA reads as TGTGCCAGCAGTTCCAGGGCGGGGAACGAAGAGACCCAGTACTTC. Its protein is CASSSRAGNEETQYF.

Comment on this clone: Germline and junction disagree at one end, which may indicate a read error. The chain combines TRBV11-2 with TRBJ2-1; 7 positions agree with TRBD2. Germline CDR1 SGHAT, CDR2 FQNNGV. This CDR3 has 18 amino acids. The CDR3 sequence is CASSLVSSSGGEYDEQFF. The DNA for the CDR3 is TGTGCAAGCAGCTTAGTATCTTCCTCGGGAGGAGAGTACGATGAGCAGTTCTTC.

To note about this clone: Since a much larger clone is just one base distant, this may be a read error. This chain joins TRBV30 and TRBJ2-1, with D unclear. Germline CDR1 and CDR2: GTSNPN and SVGIG (reference sequence). Trimming left V 2 bases short and J 7 bases short, with 21 bases between. This CDR3 contains 16 residues. CDR3 bases: TGTGCCTGGAGTCCTTGGTGGATCAGAAGAAGGAATGAGCAGTTCTTC. The encoded protein is CAWSPWWIRRRNEQFF.

V usage is TRBV6-5 and J usage is TRBJ2-2, with 9 nucleotides matching TRBD1. This CDR3 is 16 amino acids long. CDR1 is MNHEY and CDR2 is SVGAGI in the germline V gene. Unmatched junction bases numbered 4, after V lost 4 bases and J lost 1 base. CDR3 nucleotide sequence: TGTGCCAGCAGTTCCCGGGACAGGGTGAACACCGGGGAGCTGTTTTTT. This codes for CASSSRDRVNTGELFF.

V usage is TRBV5-1 and J usage is TRBJ2-7, with D possibly called TRBD1 or TRBD2 (5 bases each). V gave up 0 bases and J gave up 1 base, with 8 bases separating them. Germline V gene sequence: CDR1 SGHRS, CDR2 YFSETQ. This CDR3 is built from 14 residues. This CDR3 reads CASSLGGASYEQYF. CDR3 sequence (DNA): TGCGCCAGCAGCTTGGGAGGGGCTTCCTACGAGCAGTACTTC.

Only a few counts were recorded for this clone. V usage is TRBV12-3 or TRBV12-4 and J usage is TRBJ2-7, with unresolved D. The V and J ends lost 5 bases and 2 bases respectively, with 10 bases between them. This CDR3 spans 13 amino acids. This CDR3 is CASSPGSTYEQYF. The CDR3 nucleotides read TGTGCCAGCAGTCCGGGTTCAACCTACGAGCAGTACTTC.

Ten or more counts support this clone. The chain is built from TRBV10-3 and TRBJ2-3, with 12 nucleotides matching TRBD2. CDR1 ENHRY and CDR2 SYGVKD come from the germline V gene. The trim removed 4 bases at V and 5 bases at J, leaving 4 bases unmatched. This CDR3 comprises 15 residues. This CDR3 reads CAISGKGLAGDTQYF. The DNA for the CDR3 is TGTGCCATCAGTGGTAAGGGACTAGCGGGAGATACGCAGTATTTT.

V usage is TRBV12-3 or TRBV12-4 and J usage is TRBJ1-6, with D possibly matching TRBD1 (5 bases). V shed 3 bases and J shed 7 bases, with 7 bases lying between them. CDR3 length equals 13 residues. The CDR3 nucleotides read TGTGCCAGCAGTTTCCAGGGAAATTCACCCCTCCACTTT. This encodes CASSFQGNSPLHF.

This clone was detected a few times. The gene calls are TRBV7-8 and TRBJ1-6, with 8 positions matching TRBD1. Germline loops: CDR1 SGHVS, CDR2 FQNEAQ. V gave up 5 bases and J gave up 6 bases; unmatched junction bases: 12. The CDR3 totals 17 residues. Here the CDR3 reads CASSLPRTGFFNSPLHF. CDR3 nucleotides: TGTGCCAGCAGCCTACCTAGGACAGGGTTTTTTAATTCACCCCTCCACTTT.

Comment on this clone: Germline and junction disagree at one end, which may indicate a read error. The genes are TRBV30 and TRBJ1-5, with D possibly TRBD1 on 6 matching bases. The CDR3 is 13 residues long. In germline, CDR1 is GTSNPN, CDR2 SVGIG (reference sequence). CDR3 sequence reads: CVWSVQGFQPQHF. The CDR3 DNA reads TGTGTCTGGAGTGTACAGGGTTTCCAGCCCCAGCATTTT.